This TCR beta chain was observed in a study of cytomegalovirus exposure and HLA in healthy donors. The study, taken as a whole, reports: Most of the CMV-associated TCR beta chains (in a later analysis) appeared to be HLA-restricted.

For this clone: Its specificity is unknown.

V was pared by 6 bases and J by 6 bases, with 28 bases between. The CDR3 has 18 residues. CDR1 and CDR2 (germline): MDHEN, SYDVKM. A multiplex PCR was run with 60 Vbeta primers and 13 Jbeta primers. Assay: immunoSEQ multiplex PCR; the TCRdb copy retains only in-frame clones and omits some. The sample holds about 170,000 clones; roughly 73% are singletons and the top ten take 2.5% to 3.5%. The origin of this receptor is a female donor in good health and CMV-seronegative. This chain connects TRBV28 to TRBJ2-3, with D maybe TRBD1 (6 bases). The sample comprised PBMCs. The CDR3: CASRSTPGQKILADTQYF. In DNA, the CDR3 is TGTGCCAGCAGATCAACCCCGGGACAAAAAATTCTAGCCGATACGCAGTATTTT.